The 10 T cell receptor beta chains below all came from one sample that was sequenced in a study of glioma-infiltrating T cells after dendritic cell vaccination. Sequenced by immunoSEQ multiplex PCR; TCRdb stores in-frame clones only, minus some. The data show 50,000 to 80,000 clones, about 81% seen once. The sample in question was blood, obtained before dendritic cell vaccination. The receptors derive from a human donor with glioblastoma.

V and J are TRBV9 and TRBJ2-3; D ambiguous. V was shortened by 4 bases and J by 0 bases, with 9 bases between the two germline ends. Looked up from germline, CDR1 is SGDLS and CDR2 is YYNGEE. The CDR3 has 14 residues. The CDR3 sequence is CASSFQLSTDTQYF. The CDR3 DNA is TGTGCCAGCAGCTTCCAACTTAGCACAGATACGCAGTATTTT.

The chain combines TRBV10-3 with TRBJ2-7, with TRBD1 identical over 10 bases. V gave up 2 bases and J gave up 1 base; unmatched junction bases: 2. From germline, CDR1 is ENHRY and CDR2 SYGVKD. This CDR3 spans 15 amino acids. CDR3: CAISEPGQGSYEQYF. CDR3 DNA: TGTGCCATCAGTGAGCCGGGACAGGGGTCCTACGAGCAGTACTTC.

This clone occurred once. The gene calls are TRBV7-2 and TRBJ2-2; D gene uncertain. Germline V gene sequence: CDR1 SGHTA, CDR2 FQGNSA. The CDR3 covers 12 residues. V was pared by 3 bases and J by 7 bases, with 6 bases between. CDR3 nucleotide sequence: TGTGCCAGCAGCTTGAGTCGCGGGGAGCTGTTTTTT. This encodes CASSLSRGELFF.

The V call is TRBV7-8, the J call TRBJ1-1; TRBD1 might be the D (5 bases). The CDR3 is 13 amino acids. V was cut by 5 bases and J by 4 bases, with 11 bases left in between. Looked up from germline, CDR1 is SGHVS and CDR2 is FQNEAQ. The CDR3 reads CASSPRVVTEAFF. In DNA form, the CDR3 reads TGTGCCAGCAGCCCCAGGGTGGTCACTGAAGCTTTCTTT.

The CDR3 DNA sequence: TGTGCCAGCAGCCAAACCACAGGGCTGGGGGGCTACACCTTC. Protein product: CASSQTTGLGGYTF. This sequence joins TRBV4-2 and TRBJ1-2, with a possible D match to TRBD1 (6 bases). The V gene lost 2 bases and the J gene lost 8 bases, with 15 bases spanning the gap. This CDR3 region has 14 residues. Germline V gene data show CDR1 as LGHNA and CDR2 as YNFKEQ.

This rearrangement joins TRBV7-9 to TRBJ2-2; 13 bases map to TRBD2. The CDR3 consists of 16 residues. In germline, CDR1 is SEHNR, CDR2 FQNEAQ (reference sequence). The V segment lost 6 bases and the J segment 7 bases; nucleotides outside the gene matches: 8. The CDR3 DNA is TGTGCCAGCAGACGGACTAGCGGGGGCCAAGGCGGGGAGCTGTTTTTT. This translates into CASRRTSGGQGGELFF.

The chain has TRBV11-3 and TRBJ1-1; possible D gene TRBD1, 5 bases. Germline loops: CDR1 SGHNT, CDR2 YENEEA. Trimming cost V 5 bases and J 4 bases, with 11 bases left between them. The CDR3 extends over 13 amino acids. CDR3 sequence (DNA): TGTGCCAGCAGCCCCCCGGGGGTCACTGAAGCTTTCTTT. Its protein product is CASSPPGVTEAFF.

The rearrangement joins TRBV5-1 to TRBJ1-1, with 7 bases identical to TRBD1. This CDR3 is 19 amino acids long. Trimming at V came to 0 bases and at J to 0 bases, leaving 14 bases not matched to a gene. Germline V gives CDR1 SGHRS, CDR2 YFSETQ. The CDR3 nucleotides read TGCGCCAGCAGCTTGGGGGAATATATGTGGGGACAGCTGAACACTGAAGCTTTCTTT. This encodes CASSLGEYMWGQLNTEAFF.

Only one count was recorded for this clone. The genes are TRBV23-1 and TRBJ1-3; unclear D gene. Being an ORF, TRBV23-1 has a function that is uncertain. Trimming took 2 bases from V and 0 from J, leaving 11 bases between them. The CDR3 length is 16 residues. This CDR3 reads CASSQREGLSGNTIYF. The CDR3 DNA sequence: TGCGCCAGCAGTCAACGAGAGGGCCTCTCTGGAAACACCATATATTTT.

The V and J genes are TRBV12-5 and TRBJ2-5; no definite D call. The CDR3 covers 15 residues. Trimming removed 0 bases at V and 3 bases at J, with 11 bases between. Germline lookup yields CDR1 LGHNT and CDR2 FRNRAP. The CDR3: CASGLVQWAEETQYF. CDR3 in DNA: TGTGCTAGTGGTTTGGTACAATGGGCAGAAGAGACCCAGTACTTC.